This TCR beta chain is from a study of human T cells and chemical hapten exposure. Study overall: It was small differences in pooled library volume that mainly caused per-sample TCR yields to vary. Study-wide points: High-frequency TCRs, those above 1 in 1000, stayed the same after DPC sensitization.

Extraction yielded total RNA from whole blood (unfractionated). Methods used by the authors: Samples ranged from about 23,224 to 700,000 TCRs, with a median of approximately 100,000. One entry per CDR3 protein, called by TCRdb with MiXCR from the 5' RACE reads. The V and J calls were determined by TCRdb, not by the authors. Of 110,000 to 150,000 distinct CDR3 sequences listed, 4.1% are singletons. The CDR3 is made up of 21 amino acids. V was pared by 3 bases and J by 6 bases, with 19 bases of the junction left unmatched. CDR1 and CDR2 (germline): LGHNA, YNFKEQ. This clonotype appeared many times. The antigen remains unidentified.

The receptor's source is a female donor in good health. The gene calls are TRBV4-2 and TRBJ2-1; 14 bases align to TRBD2. The CDR3, as DNA: TGTGCCAGCAGCCACCAACCCGGGACTAGCGGGGGCCCCTCGGGATCCAATGAGCAGTTCTTC. This sequence encodes CASSHQPGTSGGPSGSNEQFF.